This T cell receptor (beta chain) was observed in a study of regulatory T cells in long-lasting Graves disease. Broader study findings: TRBV28, TRBJ1-2 and TRBJ2-5 were favored in persistent disease.

This clonotype occurred a few times. Its antigen is not known. Trimming at V came to 5 bases and at J to 2 bases, leaving 6 bases not matched to a gene. Germline-derived CDR1 and CDR2 are SEHNR and FQNEAQ (reference sequence). The CDR3 is 14 residues long. Time point denoted: newly diagnosed GD, antithyroid drugs for less than 3 months. RNA extracted from PBMCs served as the sequencing template. Construction of TCR beta libraries relied on iRepertoire HTBI primers and on Arm-PCR targeting CDR3 regions. TCRdb fed the multiplex PCR reads into MiXCR, producing one record per CDR3 protein. Here the sample spans about 360,000 distinct CDR3 sequences, under 20% being singletons. Another study also made use of these data, one on T cells in Graves' hyperthyroidism and ophthalmopathy. That report notes: HTBI primers were employed in a first-round RT-PCR of the TCR CDR3.

This sample comprised peripheral blood mononuclear cells (PBMCs), obtained at new diagnosis, from a patient treated with antithyroid drugs. This clonotype was obtained from a woman aged 18-30 years with Graves disease. This rearrangement joins TRBV7-9 to TRBJ2-7, with 7 bases matching TRBD2. CDR3: CASSPAGVPYEQYF. The DNA for the CDR3 is TGTGCCAGCAGCCCTGCGGGGGTCCCCTACGAGCAGTACTTC.